This T cell receptor (beta chain) was identified in a study of blood T cell repertoires in COVID-19. Study in general: Acute-phase and convalescent COVID-19 samples originated in the United States, Italy and Spain.

Under the authors' procedure: Reference gene primer amplification gave estimated nucleated cell counts. Assay: immunoSEQ multiplex PCR; the TCRdb copy retains only in-frame clones and omits some. That table is the source of V, J and clone size, and D and trimming were worked out from the DNA. The sample lists about 54,000 clones; about 90% were seen once. Sequencing input: peripheral blood. The clonotype was recovered from a woman aged 60 to 75 with active or convalescent COVID-19.

CDR3 coding DNA: TGTGCCAGCAGCCCGGGAGGCAATCAGCCCCAGCATTTT. Translated, it gives CASSPGGNQPQHF. The rearrangement uses TRBV7-9 and TRBJ1-5; D unresolved. The V and J ends lost 5 bases and 2 bases respectively, with 7 bases between them. CDR1 and CDR2 from the germline V gene are SEHNR and FQNEAQ (reference sequence). The CDR3 spans 13 residues.